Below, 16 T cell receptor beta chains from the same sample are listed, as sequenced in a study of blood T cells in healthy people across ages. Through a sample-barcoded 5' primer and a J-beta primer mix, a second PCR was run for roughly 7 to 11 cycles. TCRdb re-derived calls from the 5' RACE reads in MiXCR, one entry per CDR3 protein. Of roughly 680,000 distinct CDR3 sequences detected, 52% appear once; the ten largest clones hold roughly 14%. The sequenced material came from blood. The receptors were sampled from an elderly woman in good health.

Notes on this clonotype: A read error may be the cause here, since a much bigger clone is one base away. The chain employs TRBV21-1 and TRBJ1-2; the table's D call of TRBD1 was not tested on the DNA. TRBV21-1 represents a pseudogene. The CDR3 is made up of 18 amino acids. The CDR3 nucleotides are TGTGACAGCAGCAAAGACCCTGAACAGGGGCGCGAGGACTATGGCTACACCTTC. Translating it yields CDSSKDPEQGREDYGYTF.

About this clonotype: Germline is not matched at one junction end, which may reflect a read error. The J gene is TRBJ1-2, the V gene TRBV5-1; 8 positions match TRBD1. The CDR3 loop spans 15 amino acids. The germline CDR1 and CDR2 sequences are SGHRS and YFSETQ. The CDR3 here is CASSLVTGDNDGYTF. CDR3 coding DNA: TGCGCCAGCAGCTTGGTGACAGGGGATAACGATGGCTACACCTTC.

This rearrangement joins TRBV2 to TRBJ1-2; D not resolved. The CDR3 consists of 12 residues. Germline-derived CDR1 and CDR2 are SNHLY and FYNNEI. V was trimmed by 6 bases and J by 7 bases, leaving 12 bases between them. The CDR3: CASRDQTAGYTF. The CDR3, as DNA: TGTGCCAGCAGGGACCAGACTGCTGGCTACACCTTC.

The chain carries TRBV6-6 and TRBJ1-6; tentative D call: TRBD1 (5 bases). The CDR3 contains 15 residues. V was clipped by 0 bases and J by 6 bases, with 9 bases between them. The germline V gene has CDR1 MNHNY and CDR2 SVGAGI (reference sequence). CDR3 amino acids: CASSYSRQPNSPLHF. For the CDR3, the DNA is TGTGCCAGCAGTTACTCGCGACAGCCTAATTCACCCCTCCACTTT.

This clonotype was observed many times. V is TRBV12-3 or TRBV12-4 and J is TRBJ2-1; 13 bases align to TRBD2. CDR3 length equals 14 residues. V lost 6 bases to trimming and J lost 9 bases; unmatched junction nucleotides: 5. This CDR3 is CASSPGLAGLEQFF. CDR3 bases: TGTGCCAGCAGCCCGGGACTAGCGGGACTTGAGCAGTTCTTC.

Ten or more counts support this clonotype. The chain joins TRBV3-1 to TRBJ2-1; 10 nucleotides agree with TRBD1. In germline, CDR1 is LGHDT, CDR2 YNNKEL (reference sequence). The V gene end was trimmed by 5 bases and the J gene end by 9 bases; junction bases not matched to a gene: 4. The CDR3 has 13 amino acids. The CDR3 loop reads CASSSRDRGEQFF. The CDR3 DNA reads TGTGCCAGCAGCTCCCGGGACAGGGGTGAGCAGTTCTTC.

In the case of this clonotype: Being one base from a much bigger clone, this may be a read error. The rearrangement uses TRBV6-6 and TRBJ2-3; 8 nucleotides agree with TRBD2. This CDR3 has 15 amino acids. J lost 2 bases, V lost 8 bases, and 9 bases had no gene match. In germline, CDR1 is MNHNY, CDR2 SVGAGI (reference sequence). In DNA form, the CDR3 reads TGTGCCAGCGAAGTAGCGGGGAGGACCACAGATACGCAGTATTTT. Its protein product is CASEVAGRTTDTQYF.

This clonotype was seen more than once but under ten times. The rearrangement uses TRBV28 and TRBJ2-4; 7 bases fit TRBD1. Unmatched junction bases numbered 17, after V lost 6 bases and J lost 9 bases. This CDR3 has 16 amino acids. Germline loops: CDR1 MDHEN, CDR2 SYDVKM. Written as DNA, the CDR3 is TGTGCCAGCAGCCCTTCTGGGACAGCGAGGTCGGGCATTCAGTACTTC. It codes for CASSPSGTARSGIQYF.

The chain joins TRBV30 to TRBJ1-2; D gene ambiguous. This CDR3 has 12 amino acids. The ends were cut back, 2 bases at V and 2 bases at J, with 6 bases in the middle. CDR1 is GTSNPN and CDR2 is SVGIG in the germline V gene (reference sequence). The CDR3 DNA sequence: TGTGCCTGGAGTCCCGTAAACTATGGCTACACCTTC. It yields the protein CAWSPVNYGYTF.

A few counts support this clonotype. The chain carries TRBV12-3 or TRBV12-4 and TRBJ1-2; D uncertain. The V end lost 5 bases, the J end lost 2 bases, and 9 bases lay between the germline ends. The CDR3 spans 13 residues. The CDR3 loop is CASSVLRNYGYTF. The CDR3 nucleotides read TGTGCCAGCAGTGTGTTGCGAAACTATGGCTACACCTTC.

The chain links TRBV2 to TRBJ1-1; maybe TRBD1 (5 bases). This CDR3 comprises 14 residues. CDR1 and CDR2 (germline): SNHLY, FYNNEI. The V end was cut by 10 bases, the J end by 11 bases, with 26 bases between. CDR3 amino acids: CATAATVKSLMAFF. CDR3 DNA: TGTGCCACCGCCGCGACAGTAAAAAGCCTGATGGCTTTCTTT.

The CDR3 here is CASSLGGEVYEQYF. CDR3 nucleotide sequence: TGTGCCAGCAGTTTAGGAGGGGAGGTCTACGAGCAGTACTTC. This sequence joins TRBV12-3 or TRBV12-4 and TRBJ2-7; TRBD2 might be the D (6 bases). The V end was cut by 1 base, the J end by 3 bases, with 10 bases between. The CDR3 totals 14 residues.

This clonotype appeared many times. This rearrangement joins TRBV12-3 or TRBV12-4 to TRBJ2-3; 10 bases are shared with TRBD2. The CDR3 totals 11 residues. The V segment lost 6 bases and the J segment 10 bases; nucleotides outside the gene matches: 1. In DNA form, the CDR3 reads TGTGCCAGCAGAACTAGCGGGGCGCAGTATTTT. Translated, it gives CASRTSGAQYF.

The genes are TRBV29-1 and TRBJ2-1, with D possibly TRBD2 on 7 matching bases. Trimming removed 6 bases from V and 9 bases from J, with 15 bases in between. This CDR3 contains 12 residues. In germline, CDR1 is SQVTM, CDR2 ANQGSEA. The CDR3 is CSVARGGSEQFF. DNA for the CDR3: TGCAGCGTAGCAAGGGGGGGGAGTGAGCAGTTCTTC.

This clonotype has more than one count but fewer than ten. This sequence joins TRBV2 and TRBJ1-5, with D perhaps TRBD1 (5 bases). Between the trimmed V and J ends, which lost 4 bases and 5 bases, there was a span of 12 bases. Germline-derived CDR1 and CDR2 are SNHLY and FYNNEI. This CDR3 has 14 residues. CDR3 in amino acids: CASSGAGPDQPQHF. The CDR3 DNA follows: TGTGCCAGCAGTGGCGCAGGGCCGGATCAGCCCCAGCATTTT.

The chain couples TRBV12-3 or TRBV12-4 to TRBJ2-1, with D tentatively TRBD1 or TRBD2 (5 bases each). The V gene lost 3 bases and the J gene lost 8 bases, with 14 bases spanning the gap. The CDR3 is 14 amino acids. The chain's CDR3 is CASSLYQRDHEQFF. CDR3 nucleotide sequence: TGTGCCAGCAGTTTGTACCAGAGGGACCATGAGCAGTTCTTC.